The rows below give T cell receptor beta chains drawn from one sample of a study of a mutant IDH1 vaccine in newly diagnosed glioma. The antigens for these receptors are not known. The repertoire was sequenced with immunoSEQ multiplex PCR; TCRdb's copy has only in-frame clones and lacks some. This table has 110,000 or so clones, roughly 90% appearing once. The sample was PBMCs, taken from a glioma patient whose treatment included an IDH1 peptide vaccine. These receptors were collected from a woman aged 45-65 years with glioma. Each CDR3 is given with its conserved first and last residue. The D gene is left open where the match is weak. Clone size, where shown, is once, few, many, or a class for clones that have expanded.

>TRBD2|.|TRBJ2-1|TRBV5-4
TGTGCCAGCAGCTCAGACCCTTGGACTAGCGGGGGTATCTACAATGAGCAGTTCTTC
CASSSDPWTSGGIYNEQFF
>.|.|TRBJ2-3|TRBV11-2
TGTGCCAGCAGCTCCGGACCGCTAGATACGCAGTATTTT
CASSSGPLDTQYF
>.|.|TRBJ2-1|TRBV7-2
TGTGCCAGCAGCCCGTTCGGCAGCTACAATGAGCAGTTCTTC
CASSPFGSYNEQFF
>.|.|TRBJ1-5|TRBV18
TGTGCCAGCTCACCAGGGGATAGCAATCAGCCCCAGCATTTT
CASSPGDSNQPQHF
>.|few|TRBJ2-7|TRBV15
TGTGCCACCAGCAGAGATCCCCTTAGCAGGGGGAGGGAGCAGTACTTC
CATSRDPLSRGREQYF
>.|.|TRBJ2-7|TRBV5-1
TGCGCCAGCAGCCCGGTGGGGGGTCGTTCCTACGAGCAGTACTTC
CASSPVGGRSYEQYF
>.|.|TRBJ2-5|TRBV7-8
TGTGCCAGCAGCTTAAGGCCCGGGACCCAAGAGACCCAGTACTTC
CASSLRPGTQETQYF
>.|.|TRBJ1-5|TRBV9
TGTGCCAGCAGCGTAGGGCAGAATAATCAGCCCCAGCATTTT
CASSVGQNNQPQHF
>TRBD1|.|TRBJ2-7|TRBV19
TGTGCCAGTAGTACCGCCGGGACAGGCTCCTACGAGCAGTACTTC
CASSTAGTGSYEQYF
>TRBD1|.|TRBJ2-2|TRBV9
TGTGCCAGCAGCCCAGACATCGGGGGACAGGGCGGCACCGGGGAGCTGTTTTTT
CASSPDIGGQGGTGELFF
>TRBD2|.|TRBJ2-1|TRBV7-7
TGTGCTAGCAGCATCCGACTAGCGTCCTACAATGAGCAGTTCTTC
CASSIRLASYNEQFF
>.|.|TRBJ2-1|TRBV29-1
TGCAGCGTTGAAGGAACGGGCGCGCCCTCCTACAATGAGCAGTTCTTC
CSVEGTGAPSYNEQFF
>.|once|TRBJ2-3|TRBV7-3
TGTGCCAGCAGCCCCCAAGGTGTGAGCACAGATACGCAGTATTTT
CASSPQGVSTDTQYF
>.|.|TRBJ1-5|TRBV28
TGTGCCAGCAGTTTAGGGGGCCGGCGGGCCCAGCATTTT
CASSLGGRRAQHF
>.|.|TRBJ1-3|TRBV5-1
TGCGCCAGCAGCCCATCCCCAGCCAACCTGGGAAACACCATATATTTT
CASSPSPANLGNTIYF
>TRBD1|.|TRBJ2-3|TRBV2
TGTGCCAGCAGCACCGACAGGGTACGCACAGATACGCAGTATTTT
CASSTDRVRTDTQYF
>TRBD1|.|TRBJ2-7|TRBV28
TGTGCCAGCAGTTTTCCCGCAGGGGGCTCCTACGAGCAGTACTTC
CASSFPAGGSYEQYF
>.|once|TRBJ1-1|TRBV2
TGTGCCAGCGGATGGAACACTGAAGCTTTCTTT
CASGWNTEAFF
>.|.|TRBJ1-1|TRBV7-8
TGTGCCAGCAGCTTAGTAGACAGCTCGAACACTGAAGCTTTCTTT
CASSLVDSSNTEAFF
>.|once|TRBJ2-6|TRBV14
TGTGCCAGCAGCCAAGAGAGTAGCCTAGGCTCTGGGGCCAACGTCCTGACTTTC
CASSQESSLGSGANVLTF
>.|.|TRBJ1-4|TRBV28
TGTGCCAGCAGTTTATCCTACAGTAGCGAAAAACTGTTTTTT
CASSLSYSSEKLFF
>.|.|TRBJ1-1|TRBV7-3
TGTGCCAGCAGCCTGACGGCTCTCCGTTCTGTGAACACTGAAGCTTTCTTT
CASSLTALRSVNTEAFF
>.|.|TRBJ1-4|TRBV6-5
TGTGCCAGCAGCCCCCTCCAGGGGATGGCTGAAAAACTGTTTTTT
CASSPLQGMAEKLFF
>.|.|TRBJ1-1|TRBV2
TGTGCCAGCAGTGAAGGCACATGGAAAATTATGGGTAACACTGAAGCTTTCTTT
CASSEGTWKIMGNTEAFF
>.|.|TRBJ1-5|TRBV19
TGTGCCAGTACCGCGGCGGGGAATCAGCCCCAGCATTTT
CASTAAGNQPQHF
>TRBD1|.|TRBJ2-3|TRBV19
TGTGCCAGTAGTACCACACAGGGGGGCGATACGCAGTATTTT
CASSTTQGGDTQYF
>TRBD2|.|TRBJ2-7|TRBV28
TGTGCCAGCAGTTTGCTAGCGGGCCCCTACGAGCAGTACTTC
CASSLLAGPYEQYF
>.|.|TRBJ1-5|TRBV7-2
TGTGCCAGCAGCTTAGCGGCTTTCGCCAATCAGCCCCAGCATTTT
CASSLAAFANQPQHF
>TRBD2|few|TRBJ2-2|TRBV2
TGTGCCAGCACCAGCGGGAGGGCCTCCGGGGAGCTGTTTTTT
CASTSGRASGELFF
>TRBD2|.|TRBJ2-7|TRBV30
TGTGCCTGGAGTCTAGGGCTAGCGGAGAGCTACGAGCAGTACTTC
CAWSLGLAESYEQYF
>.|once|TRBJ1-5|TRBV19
TGTGCCAGTAGTTGGGGATTGGTCTTAGAGGGCAATCAGCCCCAGCATTTT
CASSWGLVLEGNQPQHF
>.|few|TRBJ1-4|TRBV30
TGTGCCTGGAGGGACAAGACAGGTTTATCTGAAAAACTGTTTTTT
CAWRDKTGLSEKLFF
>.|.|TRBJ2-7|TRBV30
TGTGCCTGGAGAGGGCAGCTATACGAGCAGTACTTC
CAWRGQLYEQYF
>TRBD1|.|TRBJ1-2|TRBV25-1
TGTGCCAGCAGTGTGGGGGGGACAGGGGGCAGCTATGGCTACACCTTC
CASSVGGTGGSYGYTF
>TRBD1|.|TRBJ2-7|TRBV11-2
TGTGCCAGCAGCTTAGTTGGTGGGACAGACTTCTACGAGCAGTACTTC
CASSLVGGTDFYEQYF
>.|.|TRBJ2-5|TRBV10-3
TGTGCCATCAGTGAGCGGGGGGCAGGAGAGACCCAGTACTTC
CAISERGAGETQYF
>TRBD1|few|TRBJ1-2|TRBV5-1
TGCGCCAGCAGCGATCGGGACAGATATGGCTACACCTTC
CASSDRDRYGYTF
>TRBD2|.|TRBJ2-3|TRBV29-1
TGCAGCGTTGGTGGGACTAGCGTAAAGAGCACAGATACGCAGTATTTT
CSVGGTSVKSTDTQYF
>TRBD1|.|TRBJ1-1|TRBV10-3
TGTGCCATCAGAGGACAGGCCAACACTGAAGCTTTCTTT
CAIRGQANTEAFF
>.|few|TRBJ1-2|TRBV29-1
TGCAGCGTTGGGGGATATGGCTACACCTTC
CSVGGYGYTF
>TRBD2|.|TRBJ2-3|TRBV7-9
TGTGCCAGCAGCTTAGGGGGACTAGCAGTTTCAGATACGCAGTATTTT
CASSLGGLAVSDTQYF
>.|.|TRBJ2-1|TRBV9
TGTGCCAGCAGCGTAGCCAATGAGCAGTTCTTC
CASSVANEQFF
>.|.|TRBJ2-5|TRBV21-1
TGTGCCAGCAGCAAAGTGTCAGAACAAGAGACCCAGTACTTC
CASSKVSEQETQYF
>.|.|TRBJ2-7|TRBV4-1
TGCGCCAGCAGCGGGGGCTACTCCTACGAGCAGTACTTC
CASSGGYSYEQYF
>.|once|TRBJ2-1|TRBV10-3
TGTGCCATCAGTGAGTCATTCAATGAGCAGTTCTTC
CAISESFNEQFF
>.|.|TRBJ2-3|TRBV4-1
TGCGCCAGCAGCCAATCGCATACGCAGTATTTT
CASSQSHTQYF